This passage covers 24 T cell receptor beta chains from one sample sequenced in a study of blood T cells in healthy people across ages. A second PCR, run for about 7 to 11 cycles, used a sample-barcoded 5' primer plus a J-beta primer mix. TCRdb re-derived calls from the 5' RACE reads in MiXCR, one entry per CDR3 protein. Counted here are about 1,600,000 distinct CDR3 sequences, roughly 40% occurring once; the ten biggest clones make up roughly 7.9%. Specimen: blood. These receptors all stem from a young woman in good health.

This chain links TRBV3-1 with TRBJ2-6; the D gene is possibly TRBD2 (5 bases). Germline V CDR1 and CDR2: LGHDT, YNNKEL (reference sequence). The CDR3 contains 18 residues. V was cut by 2 bases and J by 3 bases, with 17 bases left in between. The CDR3 loop reads CASSQRPEDFYGANVLTF. As DNA, the CDR3 is TGTGCCAGCAGCCAACGTCCGGAGGATTTTTATGGGGCCAACGTCCTGACTTTC.

This clonotype appeared a single time. The V and J genes are TRBV2 and TRBJ1-5; possible D gene TRBD1, 6 bases. With 7 bases removed from V and 0 bases from J, the gap between germline ends came to 16 bases. The CDR3 length is 16 residues. Germline CDR1 is SNHLY and CDR2 is FYNNEI. CDR3 DNA sequence: TGTGCCAGCATGGACAGCCGGTCTTATAGCAATCAGCCCCAGCATTTT. This sequence encodes CASMDSRSYSNQPQHF.

This clonotype has a handful of counts. The chain is built from TRBV4-2 and TRBJ2-1, with D possibly matching TRBD2 (5 bases). Trimming cost V 8 bases and J 5 bases, with 13 bases left between them. CDR1 and CDR2 (germline): LGHNA, YNFKEQ. The CDR3 covers 13 residues. The CDR3 protein is CASWAGGNNEQFF. CDR3 in DNA: TGTGCCAGCTGGGCGGGTGGGAACAATGAGCAGTTCTTC.

The rearrangement joins TRBV12-3 or TRBV12-4 to TRBJ2-5; D tentatively fits TRBD1 or TRBD2 (5 bases each). TRBJ2-7 matches the DNA end more closely, so the J call is doubtful. This CDR3 has 13 residues. The CDR3 protein is CASTPRGRREQYF. For the CDR3, the DNA is TGTGCCAGCACCCCGAGGGGTAGGCGCGAGCAGTACTTC.

With respect to this clonotype: At one end, the junction sequence differs from germline, possibly due to a read error. The chain recombines TRBV28 with TRBJ2-7, with D possibly matching TRBD2 (6 bases). The CDR3 is 14 residues long. Germline V CDR1 and CDR2: MDHEN, SYDVKM. Written as DNA, the CDR3 is TGTACCAGCAGCCCCCTCTCGGGAGATTACGAGCAGTACTTC. It yields the protein CTSSPLSGDYEQYF.

The genes are TRBV11-2 and TRBJ2-5; 10 bases fit TRBD2. V trimming: 2 bases; J trimming: 0 bases; junction bases outside the gene matches: 6. Germline V CDR1 and CDR2: SGHAT, FQNNGV. This CDR3 contains 17 residues. The CDR3 coding sequence is TGTGCCAGCAGCTTACTAGCGGGGGCCCGGTACCAAGAGACCCAGTACTTC. Translation gives CASSLLAGARYQETQYF.

On this clonotype itself: The junction and the germline gene differ at one end; a read error may be behind it. The V gene is TRBV7-2, the J gene TRBJ2-5; 12 nucleotides agree with TRBD2. This CDR3 comprises 16 residues. The germline V gene has CDR1 SGHTA and CDR2 FQGNSA. CDR3 in DNA: TGTGTCAGCAGCTTAGAGATGGGACTAGCGGGAGAGACCCAGTACTTC. This codes for CVSSLEMGLAGETQYF.

The chain has TRBV12-3 or TRBV12-4 and TRBJ2-3, with D unresolved. V lost 2 bases and J lost 0, with 12 bases in between. CDR3 length: 16 amino acids. Here the CDR3 DNA reads TGTGCCAGCAGTTTAAGGGCGGACCCTAGCACAGATACGCAGTATTTT. Translated, it gives CASSLRADPSTDTQYF.

The V call is TRBV28, the J call TRBJ1-5; D remains unclear. The germline gives CDR1 MDHEN, CDR2 SYDVKM. The V end was cut by 4 bases, the J end by 5 bases, with 9 bases between. The CDR3 contains 13 residues. The CDR3 loop is CASSYAEYQPQHF. CDR3 bases: TGTGCCAGCAGTTACGCGGAGTATCAGCCCCAGCATTTT.

The chain has TRBV11-1 and TRBJ1-1; 8 nucleotides line up with TRBD1. The trim removed 5 bases at V and 0 bases at J, leaving 8 bases unmatched. The CDR3 covers 16 residues. The germline gives CDR1 SGHAT, CDR2 FQDESV (reference sequence). This chain's CDR3 is CASSLSGQVLNTEAFF. CDR3 in DNA: TGTGCCAGCAGCCTATCGGGACAGGTATTGAACACTGAAGCTTTCTTT.

This clonotype was observed once. V is TRBV5-5 and J is TRBJ1-2; weak D call: TRBD1 (5 bases). Trimming removed 6 bases from V and 1 base from J, with 10 bases in between. The CDR3 has 13 residues. CDR1 is SGHKS and CDR2 is YYEKEE in the germline V gene (reference sequence). The CDR3: CASTWDGNYGYTF. The CDR3 DNA reads as TGTGCCAGCACCTGGGACGGTAACTATGGCTACACCTTC.

This clonotype appeared a few times. V and J are TRBV21-1 and TRBJ1-2; the DNA was not compared with TRBD1, the D call given in the table. TRBV21-1 is tagged as a pseudogene. The CDR3 loop spans 16 amino acids. CDR3: CASSKVKRTGGCGYTF. In DNA form, the CDR3 reads TGTGCCAGCAGCAAAGTAAAAAGGACAGGGGGCTGTGGCTACACCTTC.

This chain uses TRBV4-1 with TRBJ1-2, with D possibly matching TRBD1 (5 bases). Germline V gene data show CDR1 as MGHRA and CDR2 as YSYEKL. The CDR3 sequence is 16 residues long. The V gene lost 1 base and the J gene lost 8 bases, with 20 bases spanning the gap. This CDR3 is CASSQGVRGLVAGYTF. The CDR3 region has the DNA TGCGCCAGCAGCCAAGGCGTACGGGGCCTAGTTGCGGGCTACACCTTC.

The rearrangement uses TRBV20-1 and TRBJ1-6, with 8 bases that match TRBD1. This CDR3 region has 14 residues. Germline loops: CDR1 DFQATT, CDR2 SNEGSKA (reference sequence). V dropped 6 bases and J dropped 11; count of bases not matched to a gene: 12. The DNA of the CDR3 is TGCAGTGCCTCCAACGACAGGGGCGTGGCACCCCTCCACTTT. This encodes CSASNDRGVAPLHF.

This clonotype was counted only a few times. The chain carries TRBV20-1 and TRBJ2-1, with D perhaps matching TRBD1 (6 bases). The length of the CDR3 is 16 residues. Trimming took 3 bases from V and 0 from J, leaving 15 bases between them. CDR1 DFQATT and CDR2 SNEGSKA come from the germline V gene (reference sequence). The CDR3 region is CSASAGASSSYNEQFF. DNA for the CDR3: TGCAGTGCTAGTGCAGGGGCCTCGAGCTCCTACAATGAGCAGTTCTTC.

This clonotype was seen a handful of times. The chain employs TRBV14 and TRBJ2-3; 11 nucleotides agree with TRBD2. This CDR3 is 20 amino acids long. Germline assignment: CDR1 SGHDN and CDR2 FVKESK. The junction had 15 bases not matched to a gene; V was cut back by 4 bases and J by 0 bases. The chain's CDR3 is CASSRWGLTSGGLSTDTQYF. In nucleotides, the CDR3 is TGTGCCAGCAGCCGCTGGGGGCTCACTAGCGGGGGCCTCAGCACAGATACGCAGTATTTT.

This clonotype came up a few times. The genes are TRBV11-2 and TRBJ2-7; the match to TRBD1 covers 8 bases. CDR3 length: 16 residues. The germline CDR1 and CDR2 sequences are SGHAT and FQNNGV. The V and J ends lost 7 bases and 0 bases, in that order; junction bases with no gene match: 11. The CDR3 loop reads CASTDREVGSSYEQYF. The CDR3 DNA reads TGTGCCAGCACGGACAGGGAGGTTGGAAGCTCCTACGAGCAGTACTTC.

The chain couples TRBV12-3 or TRBV12-4 to TRBJ1-1; possibly TRBD1 for D (5 bases). Trimming removed 5 bases at V and 6 bases at J, with 16 bases between. This CDR3 spans 14 amino acids. CDR3 sequence (DNA): TGTGCCAGCAGTCCCCGGGACCTGTTGGCTGAAGCTTTCTTT. It codes for CASSPRDLLAEAFF.

This clonotype has a handful of counts. The chain joins TRBV30 to TRBJ1-2; 10 bases align to TRBD1. Germline-derived CDR1 and CDR2 are GTSNPN and SVGIG (reference sequence). V lost 7 bases to trimming and J lost 7 bases; unmatched junction nucleotides: 12. The length of the CDR3 is 14 residues. CDR3 residues: CAYRRQGAPSGYTF. DNA of the CDR3: TGTGCCTACCGGAGACAGGGGGCGCCGAGTGGCTACACCTTC.

This clonotype was seen more than once but under ten times. The CDR3: CASSESGGFYNEQFF. Here the CDR3 DNA reads TGTGCCAGCAGTGAATCCGGCGGTTTCTACAATGAGCAGTTCTTC. The chain is built from TRBV6-1 and TRBJ2-1; D is unclear. V was cut by 2 bases and J by 3 bases, with 11 bases left in between. Germline CDR1 MNHNS, CDR2 SASEGT. This CDR3 has 15 residues.

As for this clonotype: A clone one base away is much larger, so this may be a read error. The chain joins TRBV29-1 to TRBJ2-7; possibly TRBD1 for D (6 bases). V lost 3 bases, J lost 6 bases, and 9 bases lay in between. CDR3 size: 11 residues. The germline V gene encodes CDR1 SQVTM and CDR2 ANQGSEA. CDR3 residues: CSVDQGGEQYF. CDR3 DNA: TGCAGCGTTGATCAAGGGGGCGAGCAGTACTTC.

The chain recombines TRBV21-1 with TRBJ2-6; the D call of TRBD2 is as the table states it, not checked on the DNA. TRBV21-1 is given as a pseudogene. The CDR3 consists of 19 residues. The CDR3: CASSFGTSGTPSGANVLTF. In DNA form, the CDR3 reads TGTGCCAGCAGCTTCGGGACTAGCGGTACCCCTTCTGGGGCCAACGTCCTGACTTTC.

V usage is TRBV20-1 and J usage is TRBJ2-1; D might be TRBD2 (5 bases). In germline, CDR1 is DFQATT, CDR2 SNEGSKA (reference sequence). The CDR3 sequence is 15 residues long. Trimming cost V 6 bases and J 0 bases, with 15 bases left between them. The chain's CDR3 is CSARTPQSSYNEQFF. CDR3 sequence (DNA): TGCAGTGCGAGGACTCCGCAAAGCTCCTACAATGAGCAGTTCTTC.

This clonotype was seen more than once but under ten times. The chain carries TRBV7-2 and TRBJ2-7, with a weak D call TRBD1 (5 bases). The CDR3 consists of 15 residues. V was clipped by 5 bases and J by 3 bases, with 17 bases between them. CDR1 SGHTA and CDR2 FQGNSA come from the germline V gene. CDR3 DNA sequence: TGTGCCAGCAGCCAAGGGGTCAGCGAGATCTACGAGCAGTACTTC. Translated, it gives CASSQGVSEIYEQYF.